The clone carrying this T cell receptor (beta chain) was recorded a few times. Its target is not known. The sample is drawn from a study of CD8 T cells in ankylosing spondylitis. Overall study findings and caveats: A motif in TCR beta, a set of about eight highly homologous variants, appeared characteristic of ankylosing spondylitis blood. Earlier work had already found some motif variants in reactive arthritis synovial fluid and blood.

TCRdb ran MiXCR on the 5' RACE reads and lists one entry per CDR3 protein. Among some 840,000 distinct CDR3 sequences listed, 10% to 15% were seen once. Sequenced: blood, either unsorted or a sorted T cell fraction (not recorded which). The origin of this receptor is a male donor with ankylosing spondylitis.

In DNA, the CDR3 is TGCGCCAGCAGCCAAGAACCAGTTAGCACAGATACGCAGTATTTT. It specifies CASSQEPVSTDTQYF. The gene calls are TRBV4-1 and TRBJ2-3, with D unclear. The CDR3 contains 15 residues. Germline loops: CDR1 MGHRA, CDR2 YSYEKL. The germline V and J ends were trimmed by 0 bases and 0 bases, with 7 bases remaining between them.